These 18 T cell receptor beta chains were sequenced from one sample in a study of identical twins. MiXCR, applied by TCRdb to the 5' RACE reads, yields one record per CDR3 protein. The sample carries hundreds of thousands of distinct CDR3 sequences, less than 7% recorded once. Sample: naive T cells sorted from blood. The receptors derive from a man aged 18 to 29 in good health.

This clonotype showed up many times. The chain is built from TRBV5-6 and TRBJ2-1, with 10 positions matching TRBD2. Germline V gene lookup returns CDR1 SGHDT and CDR2 YYEEEE. The CDR3 contains 15 residues. Trimming at V came to 3 bases and at J to 5 bases, leaving 5 bases not matched to a gene. The CDR3 loop reads CASSSSGSLHNEQFF. The CDR3 nucleotides are TGTGCCAGCAGCTCTAGCGGGAGCCTCCACAATGAGCAGTTCTTC.

Remarks on this clonotype: A much bigger clone sits one base away, suggesting this may be a read error. This chain joins TRBV13 and TRBJ2-4; maybe TRBD1 (6 bases). CDR1 and CDR2 from the germline V gene are PRHDT and FYEKMQ (reference sequence). V was trimmed by 4 bases and J by 2 bases, leaving 9 bases between them. There are 14 residues in the CDR3. This CDR3 is CASSSDRTKNIQYF. In DNA, the CDR3 is TGTGCCAGCAGCTCCGACAGGACCAAAAACATTCAGTACTTC.

The table lists this clonotype with many counts. This chain connects TRBV10-3 to TRBJ2-1; maybe TRBD1 (7 bases). The CDR3 is made up of 12 amino acids. V dropped 9 bases and J dropped 7 bases, with 13 bases sitting between them. Per the germline V gene, CDR1 is ENHRY and CDR2 is SYGVKD. As DNA, the CDR3 is TGTGCCATGGGAGGCAGGGGGAATGAGCAGTTCTTC. Protein sequence: CAMGGRGNEQFF.

The chain employs TRBV7-2 and TRBJ2-7; a possible D gene is TRBD1 (7 bases). Germline CDR1 and CDR2: SGHTA and FQGNSA. The CDR3 totals 17 residues. Deletions cut 1 base from V and 5 bases from J, with 21 bases between. This chain's CDR3 is CASSLGSPGLRGDEQYF. The DNA of the CDR3 is TGTGCCAGCAGCTTAGGGAGCCCCGGGCTCAGGGGGGACGAGCAGTACTTC. The variable domain in full, completed from reference TRBV7-2 and TRBJ2-7, reads GAGVSQSPSNKVTEKGKDVELRCDPISGHTALYWYRQSLGQGLEFLIYFQGNSAPDKSGLPSDRFSAERTGGSVSTLTIQRTQQEDSAVYLCASSLGSPGLRGDEQYFGPGTRLTVT.

This clonotype was observed many times. The chain joins TRBV20-1 to TRBJ2-5; 10 bases match TRBD2. The CDR3 length is 14 residues. Germline V CDR1 and CDR2: DFQATT, SNEGSKA (reference sequence). The V segment lost 3 bases and the J segment 4 bases; nucleotides outside the gene matches: 5. Here the CDR3 reads CSASRTSGLETQYF. The CDR3, as DNA: TGCAGTGCTAGTCGGACTAGCGGACTAGAGACCCAGTACTTC.

The J gene is TRBJ1-1, the V gene TRBV27; D gene ambiguous. The V end lost 4 bases, the J end lost 0 bases, and 6 bases lay between the germline ends. Germline V gives CDR1 MNHEY, CDR2 SMNVEV (reference sequence). The CDR3 length is 13 residues. CDR3: CASSSFLNTEAFF. CDR3 in DNA: TGTGCCAGCAGTTCCTTCCTGAACACTGAAGCTTTCTTT.

This clonotype was picked up many times. This rearrangement joins TRBV5-1 to TRBJ2-3; 13 bases match TRBD2. Germline V CDR1 and CDR2: SGHRS, YFSETQ. The CDR3 contains 16 residues. The J segment lost 0 bases and the V segment lost 6 bases, leaving 4 bases of the junction unmatched. The CDR3 DNA sequence: TGCGCCAGCAAACGGACTAGCGGGAGTAGCACAGATACGCAGTATTTT. This encodes CASKRTSGSSTDTQYF.

The CDR3 DNA is TGTGCCAGCAGCCAAAGTCGGTGGACCGCTGCCCGAGAGACCCAGTACTTC. Translating gives CASSQSRWTAARETQYF. The chain employs TRBV14 and TRBJ2-5; no clear D gene. Trimming cost V 2 bases and J 4 bases, with 20 bases left between them. The germline V gene has CDR1 SGHDN and CDR2 FVKESK. The CDR3 loop spans 17 amino acids. Full variable domain (missing parts from reference TRBV14 and TRBJ2-5): EAGVTQFPSHSVIEKGQTVTLRCDPISGHDNLYWYRRVMGKEIKFLLHFVKESKQDESGMPNNRFLAERTGGTYSTLKVQPAELEDSGVYFCASSQSRWTAARETQYFGPGTRLLVL.

The chain is built from TRBV29-1 and TRBJ2-1, with no clear D. Trimming took 3 bases from V and 4 from J, leaving 19 bases between them. Per the germline V gene, CDR1 is SQVTM and CDR2 is ANQGSEA. The CDR3 is 16 residues long. CDR3 in DNA: TGCAGCGTTGATAATCTGGACGGAGCCCAATACAATGAGCAGTTCTTC. Its translation: CSVDNLDGAQYNEQFF.

The table lists this clonotype with many counts. The J gene is TRBJ2-3, the V gene TRBV25-1; D is unresolved. The CDR3 length is 12 residues. V was cut by 3 bases and J by 5 bases, with 6 bases left in between. In germline, CDR1 is MGHDK, CDR2 SYGVNS. The CDR3 loop is CASSEDVDTQYF. The CDR3 coding sequence is TGTGCCAGCAGTGAGGACGTAGATACGCAGTATTTT.

This clonotype was seen only a few times. J is TRBJ2-3 and V is TRBV4-1; 8 bases match TRBD1. Germline CDR1 reads MGHRA; CDR2 reads YSYEKL. V gave up 6 bases and J gave up 2 bases; unmatched junction bases: 7. There are 15 residues in the CDR3. CDR3 nucleotides: TGCGCCAGCAGTAACGGACAGGGCATCACAGATACGCAGTATTTT. Protein sequence: CASSNGQGITDTQYF.

This clonotype was seen ten or more times. This sequence joins TRBV6-2 or TRBV6-3 and TRBJ2-1; 13 bases fit TRBD2. The trim removed 5 bases at V and 4 bases at J, leaving 8 bases unmatched. This CDR3 has 17 residues. CDR1 and CDR2 (germline): MNHEY, SVGEGT. The chain's CDR3 is CASSPGLAGDLYNEQFF. In nucleotides, the CDR3 is TGTGCCAGCAGTCCTGGACTAGCGGGAGATTTGTACAATGAGCAGTTCTTC.

This clonotype was picked up a small number of times. The chain employs TRBV2 and TRBJ2-2; 11 bases align to TRBD2. In germline, CDR1 is SNHLY, CDR2 FYNNEI. The CDR3 runs to 15 residues. The ends lost 2 bases at V and 5 bases at J; junction bases unmatched: 1. As DNA, the CDR3 is TGTGCCAGCAGTGAATCTAGCGGGGGGACCGGGGAGCTGTTTTTT. Encoded protein: CASSESSGGTGELFF.

This clonotype has more than one count but fewer than ten. Here the CDR3 reads CASSLPGLAGGGEQFF. The CDR3 region has the DNA TGTGCCAGCAGCTTACCCGGACTAGCGGGAGGCGGTGAGCAGTTCTTC. The chain uses TRBV7-8 and TRBJ2-1; 14 bases agree with TRBD2. The trim removed 2 bases at V and 9 bases at J, leaving 6 bases unmatched. The CDR3 length is 16 residues. Germline loops: CDR1 SGHVS, CDR2 FQNEAQ.

This clonotype appeared many times. The V and J genes are TRBV12-3 or TRBV12-4 and TRBJ2-2; D may be TRBD1 (5 bases). V gave up 3 bases and J gave up 0 bases, with 8 bases separating them. This CDR3 is 15 amino acids long. DNA of the CDR3: TGTGCCAGCAGTTTCCAGGGAACGAACACCGGGGAGCTGTTTTTT. Its protein product is CASSFQGTNTGELFF.

The rearrangement links TRBV30 to TRBJ1-1; 7 nucleotides line up with TRBD1. J was trimmed by 5 bases and V by 8 bases; bases with no gene match: 8. The CDR3 is 12 amino acids. Germline V gives CDR1 GTSNPN, CDR2 SVGIG (reference sequence). In nucleotides, the CDR3 is TGTGCCGGAGGGGGCTCGGGGACTGAAGCTTTCTTT. Protein product: CAGGGSGTEAFF.

This clonotype turned up a few times. The chain has TRBV5-1 and TRBJ2-7; D is tentatively TRBD1 or TRBD2 (5 bases each). Germline CDR1 reads SGHRS; CDR2 reads YFSETQ. The germline V and J ends were trimmed by 4 bases and 6 bases, with 20 bases remaining between them. This CDR3 comprises 15 residues. The CDR3 spells CASSHRAGTPLEQYF. The DNA of the CDR3 is TGCGCCAGCAGCCACAGAGCCGGGACCCCGCTCGAGCAGTACTTC.

This clonotype occurred many times. This rearrangement joins TRBV5-5 to TRBJ2-7; D not resolved. Germline CDR1 reads SGHKS; CDR2 reads YYEKEE (reference sequence). Trimming shortened V by 3 bases and J by 2 bases, and 12 bases separated the two germline ends. This CDR3 is 14 amino acids long. Here the CDR3 DNA reads TGTGCCAGCAGCTCCCAGCAGGACCCCTACGAGCAGTACGTC. It is translated as CASSSQQDPYEQYV.